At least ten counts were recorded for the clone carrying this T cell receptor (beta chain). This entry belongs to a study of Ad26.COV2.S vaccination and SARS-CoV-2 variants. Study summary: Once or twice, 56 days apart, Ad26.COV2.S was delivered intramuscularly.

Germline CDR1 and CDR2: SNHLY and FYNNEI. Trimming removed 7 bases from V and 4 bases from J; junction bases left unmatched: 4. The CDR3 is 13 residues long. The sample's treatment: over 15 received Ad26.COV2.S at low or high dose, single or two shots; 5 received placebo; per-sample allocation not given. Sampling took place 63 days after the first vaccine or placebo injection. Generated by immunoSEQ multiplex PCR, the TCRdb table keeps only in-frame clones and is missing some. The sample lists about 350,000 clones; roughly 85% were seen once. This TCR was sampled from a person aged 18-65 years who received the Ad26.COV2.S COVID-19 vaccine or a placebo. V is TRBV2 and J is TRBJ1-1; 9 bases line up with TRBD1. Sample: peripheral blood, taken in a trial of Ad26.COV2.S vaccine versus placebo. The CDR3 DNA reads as TGTGCCAGCACCGGGACAGGGATCACTGAAGCTTTCTTT. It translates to CASTGTGITEAFF. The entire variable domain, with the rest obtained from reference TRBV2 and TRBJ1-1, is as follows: EPEVTQTPSHQVTQMGQEVILRCVPISNHLYFYWYRQILGQKVEFLVSFYNNEISEKSEIFDDQFSVERPDGSNFTLKIRSTKLEDSAMYFCASTGTGITEAFFGQGTRLTVV.